This T cell receptor (beta chain) was recorded in a study of cytomegalovirus exposure and HLA in healthy donors. CDR1 MNHNS and CDR2 SASEGT come from the germline V gene. Trimming removed 6 bases from V and 2 bases from J; junction bases left unmatched: 4. The CDR3 totals 13 residues. The PCR contained 60 Vbeta and 13 Jbeta primers. Clones were sequenced by immunoSEQ multiplex PCR, and TCRdb holds only the in-frame ones, with some missing. The clone table shows some 26,000 clones, with the ten largest holding 17%. Study-level findings and limits: High specificity and sensitivity for cytomegalovirus status were reported for the classifier.

To note about this clone: Its target is unknown.

The sequenced material came from PBMCs. This TCR was recovered from a male donor in good health and CMV-seropositive. The rearrangement links TRBV6-1 to TRBJ2-7; 7 positions agree with TRBD1. The CDR3 is CASSVGQPYEQYF. The CDR3 DNA follows: TGTGCCAGCAGCGTGGGACAGCCCTACGAGCAGTACTTC.